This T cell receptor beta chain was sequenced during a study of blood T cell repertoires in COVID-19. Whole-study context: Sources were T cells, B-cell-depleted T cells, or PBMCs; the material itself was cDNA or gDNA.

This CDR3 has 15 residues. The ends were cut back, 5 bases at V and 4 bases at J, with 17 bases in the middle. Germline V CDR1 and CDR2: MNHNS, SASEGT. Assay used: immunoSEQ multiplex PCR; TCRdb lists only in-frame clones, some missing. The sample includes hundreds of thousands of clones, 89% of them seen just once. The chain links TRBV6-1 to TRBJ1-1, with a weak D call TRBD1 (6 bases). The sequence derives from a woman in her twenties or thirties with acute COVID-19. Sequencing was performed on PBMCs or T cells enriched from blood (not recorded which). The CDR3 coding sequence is TGTGCCAGCAGTTGGGGCGGGGGCAGTCCCACTGAAGCTTTCTTT. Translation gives CASSWGGGSPTEAFF.